A selection of T cell receptor beta chains follows, all from one sample in a study of metastatic and nonmetastatic thyroid tumors. With MiXCR, TCRdb called clones anew from the PCR reads. This table has roughly 5,900 clones, 30% to 35% appearing once. The specimen was adjacent normal tissue. The receptors come from a male donor with papillary thyroid cancer or a benign thyroid nodule (not recorded which). Some clones in this sample may be carry-over from other donors' samples. CDR3s include the opening cysteine and the closing phenylalanine or tryptophan. D genes are given only for firm matches. The listing skips clone size in some rows; elsewhere it reads once, few, many or a size class.

clone_size j_call v_call d_call cdr3_nt cdr3_aa
many TRBJ2-5 TRBV5-6 NA TGTGCCAGCAGCTCCAGAGAGCAAGAGACCCAGTACTTC CASSSREQETQYF
few TRBJ1-2 TRBV5-1 NA TGCGCCAGCAGCTTGGTCGGACAGCCTAACTATGGCTACACCTTC CASSLVGQPNYGYTF
NA TRBJ1-4 TRBV7-9 NA TGTGCCAGCAGCTTAGTACAGGCTGAGAATGAAAAACTGTTTTTT CASSLVQAENEKLFF
NA TRBJ2-7 TRBV11-2 NA TGTGCCAGCAGCTTAGATGCAGGAAATTACGAGCAGTACTTC CASSLDAGNYEQYF
NA TRBJ2-5 TRBV5-1 TRBD2 TGCGCCAGCAGCTTCGGGGGGACCCAAGAGACCCAGTACTTC CASSFGGTQETQYF
few TRBJ2-7 TRBV9 NA TGTGCCAGCACCGTAAGGCAGCCAACCTACGAGCAGTACTTC CASTVRQPTYEQYF
NA TRBJ2-3 TRBV6-1 TRBD1 TGTGCCAGCATAGGGGACAGGGGCACAGATACGCAGTATTTT CASIGDRGTDTQYF
few TRBJ1-1 TRBV20-1 NA TGCAGTCCGCGCAGGGGTTCAATAACTGAAGCTTTCTTT CSPRRGSITEAFF
NA TRBJ2-7 TRBV6-1 TRBD1 TGTGCCAGCAGTACCTCGGACAGGGCGTACGAGCAGTACTTC CASSTSDRAYEQYF
NA TRBJ1-4 TRBV6-5 NA TGTGCCAGCACCAGGGTAACTAATGAAAAACTGTTTTTT CASTRVTNEKLFF
NA TRBJ2-3 TRBV6-1 NA TGTGCCAGCAGTGAATGGTGGACGGGCCAAAGCACAGATACGCAGTATTTT CASSEWWTGQSTDTQYF
NA TRBJ1-5 TRBV7-2 TRBD1 TGTGCCAGCAGCTTAGCTGTGACAGGGACAAATCAGCCCCAGCATTTT CASSLAVTGTNQPQHF
NA TRBJ2-5 TRBV11-2 TRBD2 TGTGCCAGCAGCTTAGTGGGACTAGCGGGAGGACCACAAGAGACCCAGTACTTC CASSLVGLAGGPQETQYF
large TRBJ1-2 TRBV10-3 NA TGTGCCATCGAAGGACTGGACTATGGCTACACCTTC CAIEGLDYGYTF
NA TRBJ2-1 TRBV7-9 TRBD2 TGTGCCATTCCGGGGCAGCGGGAAGGCACTGAGCAGTTCTTC CAIPGQREGTEQFF
NA TRBJ2-1 TRBV7-6 NA NA CASSLDVGPEGGNEQFF
NA TRBJ2-7 TRBV27 TRBD1 TGTGCCAGCAGTGGACAGGGTGGTGGGCGGGACAAATTATACGAGCAGTACTTC CASSGQGGGRDKLYEQYF
few TRBJ2-7 TRBV6-2/TRBV6-3 NA TGTGCCAGCAGTTACTGCAGGCTTTACTCCTACGAGCAGTACTTC CASSYCRLYSYEQYF
NA TRBJ2-2 TRBV6-9 NA TGCGCCAGCAGCGAATCTAGCTGGAGCCCCGGGGATCTGTTTTTT CASSESSWSPGDLFF
NA TRBJ2-1 TRBV7-3 NA TGTGCCAGCAGTCTCGGAGGGCCTACCTACAATGAGCAGTTCTTC CASSLGGPTYNEQFF
NA TRBJ2-1 TRBV3-1 TRBD2 TGTGCCAGCAGTCGACTAGCGAGCTCCTACAATGAGCAGTTCTTC CASSRLASSYNEQFF
NA TRBJ1-1 TRBV5-1 NA TGCGCCAGCAGCTTGGAGCCCGGGGTGAACACTGAAGCTTTCTTT CASSLEPGVNTEAFF
few TRBJ2-7 TRBV7-9 TRBD1 TGTGCCAGCAGCTCCGGGACAGGGTACTACGAGCAGTACTTC CASSSGTGYYEQYF
few TRBJ1-3 TRBV6-1 NA TGTGCCAGCAGTGAGGGCAGGGCTGGAAACACCATATATTTT CASSEGRAGNTIYF
NA TRBJ1-6 TRBV6-2/TRBV6-3 NA TGTGCCGTCGGGGACCTACGCAATTCACCCCTCCACTTT CAVGDLRNSPLHF
NA TRBJ2-3 TRBV6-1 NA TGTGCCAGCAATAGGCTGGTGTGCACAGATACGCAGTATTTT CASNRLVCTDTQYF
few TRBJ1-1 TRBV19 NA TGTGCCAGTAGGGGCCCACAGGGAGGGAGCACTGAAGCTTTCTTT CASRGPQGGSTEAFF
NA TRBJ1-2 TRBV6-1 NA TGTGCCAGCAGCCTCGGTGCTAACTATGGCTACACCTTC CASSLGANYGYTF
NA TRBJ2-3 TRBV20-1 NA TGCAGTGCTAAAGGCGGGACTAGCACAGATACGCAGTATTTT CSAKGGTSTDTQYF
NA TRBJ2-1 TRBV11-2 NA TGTGCCAGCAGCCAACAGGAGCAGGCCTACAATGAGCAGTTCTTC CASSQQEQAYNEQFF
large TRBJ2-2 TRBV27 TRBD2 TGTGCCAGCAGTCAGACTAGCGGGGGAGTAACAACCGGGGAGCTGTTTTTT CASSQTSGGVTTGELFF
NA TRBJ1-1 TRBV5-1 NA TGCGCCAGCAGCCCCGGGGGCGGAGGGGAGGCTTTCTTT CASSPGGGGEAFF
few TRBJ2-7 TRBV6-1 NA TGTGCCAGCAGAGCCGGACCGAGTAACTACGAGCAGTACTTC CASRAGPSNYEQYF
few TRBJ1-2 TRBV2 TRBD1 TGTGCCAGCAGTGAAGTGGACAGGAAACTCTATGGCTACACCTTC CASSEVDRKLYGYTF
NA TRBJ2-1 TRBV11-2 NA TGTGCCAGCAGCTTAAGGGGCGACTTCTCCTACAATGAGCAGTTCTTC CASSLRGDFSYNEQFF
NA TRBJ1-1 TRBV6-5 NA TGTGCCAGCAGTTACATACCACAGTCTCCTTTTGGGCGAGGTGAAGCTTTCTTT CASSYIPQSPFGRGEAFF
NA TRBJ1-4 TRBV11-1 NA TGTGCCAGCAGCTCCGGACCTGACTCCGATGCAACTAATGAAAAACTGTTTTTT CASSSGPDSDATNEKLFF
few TRBJ2-1 TRBV6-2/TRBV6-3 TRBD2 TGTGCCAGCAGTTACCCCAAGGGACTAGCCTACTCCTACAATGAGCAGTTCTTC CASSYPKGLAYSYNEQFF
NA TRBJ1-1 TRBV12-3/TRBV12-4 TRBD1 TGTGCCAGCAGTCCTACAGGGGGCGCGGTCGGTGGGACTGAAGCTTTCTTT CASSPTGGAVGGTEAFF
NA TRBJ1-1 TRBV20-1 TRBD1 TGCAGTGCTAGGCAGGGGGTGAGGGAAGCTTTCTTT CSARQGVREAFF
NA TRBJ2-2 TRBV2 TRBD2 TGTGCCAGCAGAGGACTAGCGGGAGTTCCCGGGGAGCTGTTTTTT CASRGLAGVPGELFF
NA TRBJ2-7 TRBV30 TRBD1 TGTGCCTGGAGTGTAACAGGGGCGGACGAGCAGTACTTC CAWSVTGADEQYF
large TRBJ1-4 TRBV6-1 TRBD1 TGTGCCAGCAGTTCCGACAGGGTAGACCTGGCTAATGAAAAACTGTTTTTT CASSSDRVDLANEKLFF
many TRBJ2-3 TRBV11-3 TRBD2 TGTGCCAGCAGCCCCGGGGGGGCTAGCGGGAGTTATACGCAGTATTTT CASSPGGASGSYTQYF
NA TRBJ1-1 TRBV6-1 NA TGTGCCAGCAGTCGGACGGGCGTGTTCCCAGGTGAAGTTTTCTTT CASSRTGVFPGEVFF
NA TRBJ2-5 TRBV12-3/TRBV12-4 NA TGTGCCAGCAGTACCCGGGCGTCCTTCAAAGAGACCCAGTACTTC CASSTRASFKETQYF
many TRBJ1-2 TRBV11-3 TRBD1 TGTGCCAGCAGCCCAGGAGGGGGCAGGACCTTCTTCGGCTACACCTTC CASSPGGGRTFFGYTF
NA TRBJ1-6 TRBV6-1 TRBD1 TGTGCCAGCCAGACAGGGGAAAAGAGTTCACCCCTCCACTTT CASQTGEKSSPLHF
NA TRBJ1-5 TRBV6-1 NA TGTGCCAGCAGTGAAGACCGGTATAGCAATCAGCCCCAGCATTTT CASSEDRYSNQPQHF
NA TRBJ2-7 TRBV4-1 NA TGCGCCAGCCAAGACCCAACAAGCTCCTACGAGCAGTACTTC CASQDPTSSYEQYF
NA TRBJ1-1 TRBV9 TRBD1 TGTGCCAGCAGCGCAGCTCCGCGACAGGGTGTCACTGAAGCTTTCTTT CASSAAPRQGVTEAFF
many TRBJ2-2 TRBV11-2 TRBD2 TGTGCCAGCAGCTTCCGAGCGGTGCGGGGGTGGGGCGGGGAGCTGTTTTTT CASSFRAVRGWGGELFF
NA TRBJ2-2 TRBV5-1 NA TGCGCCAGGGTTCCCGGGGAGCTGTTTTTT CARVPGELFF
once TRBJ2-1 TRBV20-1 NA TGCAGTGGGGGGCTAGCGGATGGGTCCTACAATGAGCAGTTCTTC CSGGLADGSYNEQFF